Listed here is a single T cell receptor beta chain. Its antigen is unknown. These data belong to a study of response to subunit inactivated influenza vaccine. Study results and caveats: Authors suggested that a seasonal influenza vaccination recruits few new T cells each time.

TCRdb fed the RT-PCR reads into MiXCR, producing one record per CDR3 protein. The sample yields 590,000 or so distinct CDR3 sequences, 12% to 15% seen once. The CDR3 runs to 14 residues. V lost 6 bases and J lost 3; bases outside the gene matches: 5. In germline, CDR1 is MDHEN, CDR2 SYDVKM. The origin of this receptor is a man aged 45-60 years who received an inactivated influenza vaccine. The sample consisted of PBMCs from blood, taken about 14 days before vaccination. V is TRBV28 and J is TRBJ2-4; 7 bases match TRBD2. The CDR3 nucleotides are TGTGCCAGCAGCGACCTAGCGGTCAAAAACATTCAGTACTTC. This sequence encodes CASSDLAVKNIQYF.